This is a list of T cell receptor beta chains from one sample in a study of regulatory dendritic cells for organ transplantation. Data came from immunoSEQ multiplex PCR; TCRdb stores just in-frame clones and leaves some out. Of 25,000 to 35,000 clones listed, about three quarters are singletons. The sequenced sample consisted of memory CD4+ T cells from blood. The receptors here all came from a human donor in good health. Both conserved end residues are part of each CDR3. Each record gives: D gene, V gene, clone size, CDR3 length, J gene, CDR3 protein, CDR3 DNA. D genes are given only for firm matches. Clone size is not always given. Where it is, it says once, few, many or a class for expanded clones.

>TRBD2|TRBV15|-|15|TRBJ2-7
CATSEGVGGAVEQYF
TGTGCCACCAGCGAGGGGGTCGGGGGGGCGGTCGAGCAGTACTTC
>-|TRBV9|-|13|TRBJ1-1
CASSVSPTAEAFF
TGTGCCAGCAGCGTTTCCCCTACGGCTGAAGCTTTCTTT
>TRBD1|TRBV18|few|15|TRBJ2-3
CASSQYTGGTDTQYF
TGTGCCAGCTCACAATACACAGGGGGCACAGATACGCAGTATTTT
>TRBD1|TRBV18|once|15|TRBJ2-5
CASSPETGEQETQYF
TGTGCCAGCTCACCAGAGACAGGGGAACAAGAGACCCAGTACTTC
>-|TRBV28|-|15|TRBJ1-5
CASSPDWGRNQPQHF
TGTGCCAGCAGCCCAGACTGGGGTCGCAATCAGCCCCAGCATTTT
>-|TRBV5-4|-|14|TRBJ2-7
CASSLGTSLREQYF
TGTGCCAGCAGCTTGGGTACTAGCCTTCGGGAGCAGTACTTC
>-|TRBV4-1|-|14|TRBJ2-3
CASSRDVAPDTQYF
TGCGCCAGCAGCCGAGACGTGGCCCCAGATACGCAGTATTTT
>-|TRBV5-4|-|11|TRBJ2-5
CASSLRETQYF
TGTGCCAGCAGCTTGCGGGAGACCCAGTACTTC
>TRBD1|TRBV4-3|-|17|TRBJ2-1
CASSQAGQGDIVNEQFF
TGCGCCAGCAGCCAAGCCGGACAGGGGGATATTGTTAATGAGCAGTTCTTC
>-|TRBV5-4|-|13|TRBJ2-5
CASSLERGDAQYF
TGTGCCAGCAGCTTGGAGAGGGGCGACGCCCAGTACTTC
>TRBD2|TRBV15|once|17|TRBJ2-7
CATSRGIGTSGNYEQYF
TGTGCCACCAGCAGAGGCATTGGGACTAGCGGAAACTACGAGCAGTACTTC
>TRBD1|TRBV11-3|-|14|TRBJ2-7
CASSLRQGAYEQYF
TGTGCCAGCAGCCTTCGACAGGGTGCCTACGAGCAGTACTTC
>-|TRBV28|few|15|TRBJ2-2
CASRKEAMNTGELFF
TGTGCCAGCAGGAAGGAAGCCATGAACACCGGGGAGCTGTTTTTT
>TRBD1|TRBV5-5|-|14|TRBJ1-5
CASMPGQGRQPQHF
TGTGCCAGCATGCCCGGACAGGGACGTCAGCCCCAGCATTTT
>TRBD2|TRBV29-1|-|13|TRBJ2-1
CSVKGLKYNEQFF
TGCAGCGTTAAGGGACTAAAATACAATGAGCAGTTCTTC
>-|TRBV19|-|14|TRBJ2-1
CASSTVLRPNEQFF
TGTGCCAGTAGTACGGTGCTTCGCCCCAATGAGCAGTTCTTC
>-|TRBV28|few|12|TRBJ1-2
CASSNNLMGYTF
TGTGCCAGCAGTAACAACCTAATGGGCTACACCTTC
>-|TRBV7-9|-|12|TRBJ2-2
CASSFRAPELFF
TGTGCCAGCAGCTTCCGGGCCCCGGAGCTGTTTTTT
>TRBD1|TRBV27|-|15|TRBJ2-7
CASSLSDRGSYEQYF
TGTGCCAGCAGTTTATCGGACAGGGGGAGTTACGAGCAGTACTTC
>-|TRBV9|-|14|TRBJ1-3
CASSVEHSGNTIYF
TGTGCCAGCAGCGTAGAACACTCTGGAAACACCATATATTTT
>TRBD1|TRBV18|few|14|TRBJ1-2
CASSQTGGNYGYTF
TGTGCCAGCTCACAGACAGGGGGCAACTATGGCTACACCTTC
>TRBD1|TRBV29-1|few|14|TRBJ2-5
CSVVPQGNQETQYF
TGCAGCGTCGTACCACAGGGGAACCAAGAGACCCAGTACTTC
>-|TRBV18|-|11|TRBJ2-2
CASSSVGELFF
TGTGCCAGCTCCTCTGTCGGGGAGCTGTTTTTT
>-|TRBV6-1|-|16|TRBJ2-5
CASSEALLGFSETQYF
TGTGCCAGCAGTGAAGCGCTTTTGGGGTTCTCGGAGACCCAGTACTTC
>-|TRBV6-5|-|15|TRBJ2-2
CASSRHSSNTGELFF
TGTGCCAGCAGTCGACATAGCTCGAACACCGGGGAGCTGTTTTTT
>-|TRBV27|-|12|TRBJ2-7
CAKAGRAYEQYF
TGTGCCAAAGCAGGGCGAGCCTACGAGCAGTACTTC
>TRBD2|TRBV7-9|-|16|TRBJ2-1
CASSLARTGGRDEQFF
TGTGCCAGCAGCTTAGCGCGGACGGGAGGGCGGGACGAGCAGTTCTTC
>-|TRBV5-8|-|15|TRBJ1-3
CASSFSGSSGNTIYF
TGTGCCAGCAGCTTTTCAGGCTCGTCTGGAAACACCATATATTTT
>-|TRBV4-2|-|14|TRBJ1-1
CASSQDPSSTEAFF
TGTGCCAGCAGCCAAGATCCCTCCAGCACTGAAGCTTTCTTT
>-|TRBV5-1|-|14|TRBJ2-5
CASSSQGLGETQYF
TGCGCCAGCAGCTCGCAGGGGCTCGGGGAGACCCAGTACTTC
>-|TRBV27|-|13|TRBJ1-1
CASSYRMNTEAFF
TGTGCCAGCAGTTACAGGATGAACACTGAAGCTTTCTTT
>-|TRBV7-2|-|14|TRBJ2-5
CASSSASIQETQYF
TGTGCCAGCAGCTCGGCATCGATTCAAGAGACCCAGTACTTC
>TRBD1|TRBV28|-|15|TRBJ2-3
CASSGGGQGTDTQYF
TGTGCCAGCAGCGGGGGGGGACAGGGGACAGATACGCAGTATTTT
>-|TRBV30|-|15|TRBJ1-2
CAWSGGRETNYGYTF
TGTGCCTGGAGTGGGGGCAGGGAGACTAACTATGGCTACACCTTC
>-|TRBV7-9|-|13|TRBJ2-1
CASSFPSSGSGFF
TGTGCCAGCAGCTTTCCGAGCTCAGGGAGTGGGTTCTTC
>TRBD1|TRBV25-1|few|14|TRBJ2-7
CASSPLDRTHEQYF
TGTGCCAGCAGTCCGTTGGACAGGACCCACGAGCAGTACTTC
>TRBD1|TRBV4-2|once|14|TRBJ2-7
CASSGTGNVYEQYF
TGTGCCAGCAGCGGGACAGGGAATGTATACGAGCAGTACTTC
>TRBD1|TRBV6-7|-|20|TRBJ2-6
CASSLKTNRTGNSGANVLTF
TGTGCCAGCAGCCTAAAAACGAACCGGACAGGGAACTCTGGGGCCAACGTCCTGACTTTC
>-|TRBV6-1|-|13|TRBJ2-1
CASRAGWGDEQFF
TGTGCCAGCAGGGCGGGCTGGGGGGATGAGCAGTTCTTC
>-|TRBV19|-|15|TRBJ2-1
CASSIGPRGWGEQFF
TGTGCCAGTAGTATTGGCCCTCGGGGTTGGGGGGAGCAGTTCTTC
>-|TRBV7-2|-|13|TRBJ1-5
CASSLRGNQPQHF
TGTGCCAGCTCCCTGCGGGGCAATCAGCCCCAGCATTTT
>-|TRBV7-2|-|13|TRBJ2-7
CASSLSGTYEQYF
TGTGCCAGCAGCTTATCCGGGACTTACGAGCAGTACTTC
>-|TRBV18|few|13|TRBJ1-5
CASSPGSNQPQHF
TGTGCCAGCTCACCGGGAAGCAATCAGCCCCAGCATTTT
>-|TRBV29-1|-|14|TRBJ1-4
CSVRGAGSNEKLFF
TGCAGCGTGAGGGGTGCAGGCTCTAATGAAAAACTGTTTTTT
>TRBD1|TRBV7-3|-|18|TRBJ1-1
CASSLGALGTGTNTEAFF
TGTGCCAGCAGCTTAGGTGCGTTAGGGACAGGGACTAACACTGAAGCTTTCTTT